Each of the 22 T cell receptor beta chains below was sequenced from the same sample in a study of cytomegalovirus exposure and HLA in healthy donors. The PCR made use of 60 Vbeta and 13 Jbeta primers. Sequencing used immunoSEQ multiplex PCR; TCRdb keeps in-frame clones, though not all of them. The table shows 150,000 to 200,000 clones, with about 75% occurring only once. Sequencing was performed on PBMCs. These receptors all stem from a female donor in good health and CMV-seronegative.

This clone was counted between two and nine times. This sequence joins TRBV18 and TRBJ2-5, with 8 bases aligning to TRBD1. With V trimmed by 3 bases and J by 4 bases, 4 bases remained unmatched. CDR1 is KGHSH, CDR2 LQKENI, per germline. The CDR3 has 14 amino acids. The CDR3 spells CASSPSGQGETQYF. In DNA, the CDR3 is TGTGCCAGCTCACCTTCAGGACAGGGAGAGACCCAGTACTTC.

In its sample, this clone was seen once. The chain carries TRBV6-5 and TRBJ2-7; TRBD1 matches 7 bases. V lost 4 bases, J lost 0 bases, and 9 bases stayed unmatched. Germline V gene sequence: CDR1 MNHEY, CDR2 SVGAGI. The CDR3 runs to 16 residues. CDR3 sequence reads: CASSSPGQLSSYEQYF. The DNA of the CDR3 is TGTGCCAGCAGTTCTCCGGGACAGCTAAGCTCCTACGAGCAGTACTTC.

This chain joins TRBV29-1 and TRBJ2-3, with 7 bases identical to TRBD1. Germline V gene lookup returns CDR1 SQVTM and CDR2 ANQGSEA. The CDR3 has 13 amino acids. V was clipped by 6 bases and J by 4 bases; unmatched bases: 7. CDR3 residues: CSVQTGSADTQYF. The CDR3 coding sequence is TGCAGCGTCCAGACAGGGAGTGCAGATACGCAGTATTTT.

V is TRBV28 and J is TRBJ1-2; D is uncertain. CDR1 and CDR2 (germline): MDHEN, SYDVKM. V lost 4 bases, J lost 8 bases, and 20 bases lay in between. The CDR3 runs to 15 residues. The CDR3 DNA is TGTGCCAGCAGTTCAGGTTCATCAAAAAGTGAGGGCTACACCTTC. Encoded protein: CASSSGSSKSEGYTF.

This chain joins TRBV19 and TRBJ2-3; 9 nucleotides match TRBD1. V was clipped by 9 bases and J by 4 bases; unmatched bases: 11. CDR3 length: 15 amino acids. Germline assignment: CDR1 LNHDA and CDR2 SQIVND (reference sequence). CDR3 coding DNA: TGTGCCAGGTACCGTAGGACAGGGGAGGCAGATACGCAGTATTTT. The encoded protein is CARYRRTGEADTQYF. The full variable domain, rest sourced from reference TRBV19 and TRBJ2-3, is DGGITQSPKYLFRKEGQNVTLSCEQNLNHDAMYWYRQDPGQGLRLIYYSQIVNDFQKGDIAEGYSVSREKKESFPLTVTSAQKNPTAFYLCARYRRTGEADTQYFGPGTRLTVL.

The V call is TRBV28, the J call TRBJ1-5, with a tentative D call TRBD1 (5 bases). Trimming left V 5 bases short and J 7 bases short, with 9 bases between. The CDR3 spans 12 residues. CDR1 and CDR2 (germline): MDHEN, SYDVKM. The CDR3 coding sequence is TGTGCCAGCAGTCCAGGGTGGCAGCCCCAGCATTTT. This translates into CASSPGWQPQHF.

In this sample, this clone turned up a few times. The chain uses TRBV30 and TRBJ2-7; 12 nucleotides agree with TRBD1. The length of the CDR3 is 14 residues. Losses at the gene ends were 8 bases for V and 6 bases for J; bases not matched to a gene: 11. Per the germline V gene, CDR1 is GTSNPN and CDR2 is SVGIG (reference sequence). The CDR3 nucleotides are TGTGCCCGCTCCCGTCGGGGACAGGGGGCCGAGCAGTACTTC. Translating gives CARSRRGQGAEQYF. Full variable domain (rest looked up from reference TRBV30 and TRBJ2-7): SQTIHQWPATLVQPVGSPLSLECTVEGTSNPNLYWYRQAAGRGLQLLFYSVGIGQISSEVPQNLSASRPQDRQFILSSKKLLLSDSGFYLCARSRRGQGAEQYFGPGTRLTVT.

This clone has just one count. The J gene is TRBJ2-3, the V gene TRBV5-4; D may be TRBD1 (6 bases). This CDR3 has 17 amino acids. Germline V gene data show CDR1 as SGHNT and CDR2 as YYREEE (reference sequence). V lost 4 bases to trimming and J lost 5 bases, with 23 bases between them. Here the CDR3 reads CASSHNRDNAWGDTQYF. Here the CDR3 DNA reads TGTGCCAGCAGCCATAACCGGGACAATGCATGGGGAGATACGCAGTATTTT.

The V call is TRBV6-6, the J call TRBJ2-3, with TRBD1 matching over 8 bases. Germline-derived CDR1 and CDR2 are MNHNY and SVGAGI (reference sequence). V lost 7 bases, J lost 3 bases, and 6 bases stayed unmatched. CDR3 length: 14 amino acids. The CDR3 DNA reads TGTGCCAGCAAGACAGGGGATGGGACAGATACGCAGTATTTT. It codes for CASKTGDGTDTQYF.

V usage is TRBV2 and J usage is TRBJ2-1; TRBD2 aligns across 7 bases. The CDR3 extends over 14 amino acids. V shed 3 bases and J 10 bases; nucleotides not matched to a gene: 9. CDR1 and CDR2 from the germline V gene are SNHLY and FYNNEI. The CDR3 is CASSDIGREWEQFF. The CDR3 DNA reads TGTGCCAGCAGTGATATCGGGCGGGAGTGGGAGCAGTTCTTC.

The chain has TRBV30 and TRBJ2-3; D possibly corresponds to TRBD1 (5 bases). The germline V and J ends were trimmed by 3 bases and 4 bases, with 5 bases remaining between them. This CDR3 contains 11 residues. CDR1 and CDR2 from the germline V gene are GTSNPN and SVGIG (reference sequence). CDR3 in amino acids: CAWRQADTQYF. The CDR3 DNA reads TGTGCCTGGAGACAGGCAGATACGCAGTATTTT. Filled out from reference TRBV30 and TRBJ2-3, the complete variable domain reads SQTIHQWPATLVQPVGSPLSLECTVEGTSNPNLYWYRQAAGRGLQLLFYSVGIGQISSEVPQNLSASRPQDRQFILSSKKLLLSDSGFYLCAWRQADTQYFGPGTRLTVL.

The V gene is TRBV28, the J gene TRBJ2-7; 8 bases are a match to TRBD2. The CDR3 has 13 amino acids. Per the germline V gene, CDR1 is MDHEN and CDR2 is SYDVKM. The J segment lost 6 bases and the V segment lost 4 bases, leaving 5 bases of the junction unmatched. The CDR3 sequence: CASSSPGGGEQYF. CDR3 DNA: TGTGCCAGCAGTTCTCCGGGAGGGGGCGAGCAGTACTTC.

V usage is TRBV9 and J usage is TRBJ2-5, with 9 bases lining up with TRBD2. The assigned J gene may be wrong: the sequence end matches TRBJ2-7 better. This CDR3 comprises 16 residues. CDR1 and CDR2 (germline): SGDLS, YYNGEE. The CDR3 protein is CASSVGPGLASGEQYF. The CDR3 DNA sequence: TGTGCCAGCAGCGTTGGGCCGGGACTAGCTTCAGGCGAGCAGTACTTC.

This chain connects TRBV28 to TRBJ2-5, with 8 bases lining up with TRBD2. The trim removed 7 bases at V and 4 bases at J, leaving 5 bases unmatched. Germline V gene sequence: CDR1 MDHEN, CDR2 SYDVKM. The CDR3 runs to 13 residues. The CDR3: CASTPAGGETQYF. The CDR3 DNA is TGTGCCAGCACCCCGGCGGGGGGAGAGACCCAGTACTTC.

Regarding this clone: Other DNA sequences in the sample encode the same CDR3. The gene calls are TRBV9 and TRBJ2-5; perhaps TRBD1 as D (6 bases). The V and J ends lost 0 bases and 2 bases respectively, with 8 bases between them. Per germline, CDR1 SGDLS and CDR2 YYNGEE. This CDR3 has 14 amino acids. The CDR3 region is CASSVGQGQETQYF. CDR3 coding DNA: TGTGCCAGCAGCGTAGGGCAGGGGCAAGAGACCCAGTACTTC.

Only a few counts were recorded for this clone. The rearrangement uses TRBV28 and TRBJ1-4, with a possible D match to TRBD1 (5 bases). V was trimmed by 1 base and J by 3 bases, leaving 12 bases between them. Germline CDR1 MDHEN, CDR2 SYDVKM. This CDR3 comprises 16 residues. The CDR3 here is CASSLFGGVANEKLFF. In DNA, the CDR3 is TGTGCCAGCAGTTTATTTGGGGGGGTAGCTAATGAAAAACTGTTTTTT.

The rearrangement joins TRBV5-1 to TRBJ2-7; 9 nucleotides align to TRBD1. The CDR3 is 14 amino acids. After removal of 4 bases from V and 4 bases from J, the junction contained 6 bases not matched to a gene. Germline V gene sequence: CDR1 SGHRS, CDR2 YFSETQ. The CDR3: CASSPAQGAYEQYF. The CDR3 nucleotides are TGCGCCAGCAGCCCGGCACAGGGGGCTTACGAGCAGTACTTC.

The V gene is TRBV5-1, the J gene TRBJ2-3, with 10 positions matching TRBD2. Germline lookup yields CDR1 SGHRS and CDR2 YFSETQ. The CDR3 is 16 amino acids. V trimming: 6 bases; J trimming: 4 bases; junction bases outside the gene matches: 11. CDR3 in DNA: TGCGCCAGCAACCGGGATACTAGCGGGATGCCAGATACGCAGTATTTT. Translated, it gives CASNRDTSGMPDTQYF.

The chain combines TRBV4-3 with TRBJ2-2, with 7 bases matching TRBD1. This CDR3 comprises 20 residues. The germline CDR1 and CDR2 sequences are LGHNA and YSLEER. The V segment lost 4 bases and the J segment 0 bases; nucleotides outside the gene matches: 17. The CDR3 region is CASSLAPGTAFSANTGELFF. The DNA of the CDR3 is TGCGCCAGCAGCCTCGCCCCCGGGACAGCTTTTTCCGCGAACACCGGGGAGCTGTTTTTT.

V usage is TRBV2 and J usage is TRBJ1-2; D ambiguous. V lost 6 bases and J lost 4, with 3 bases in between. Germline CDR1 and CDR2: SNHLY and FYNNEI. The CDR3 is made up of 10 amino acids. The CDR3: CASSRYGYTF. In DNA, the CDR3 is TGTGCCAGCAGCCGCTATGGCTACACCTTC.

V is TRBV6-1 and J is TRBJ2-1; 7 nucleotides match TRBD2. J gave up 7 bases and V 0 bases, and 3 bases lay outside the gene matches. Germline assignment: CDR1 MNHNS and CDR2 SASEGT. This CDR3 spans 14 amino acids. The CDR3 nucleotides are TGTGCCAGCAGTGAAGCGGGGGACTATAATGAGCAGTTCTTC. Amino acid sequence: CASSEAGDYNEQFF.

This clone was detected only a few times. The CDR3 protein is CASSAGSGELFF. The CDR3 bases are TGTGCCAGCAGTGCAGGGTCCGGGGAGCTGTTTTTT. The chain joins TRBV2 to TRBJ2-2; maybe TRBD1 (5 bases). Per the germline V gene, CDR1 is SNHLY and CDR2 is FYNNEI. There are 12 residues in the CDR3. The ends were cut back, 4 bases at V and 6 bases at J, with 6 bases in the middle.